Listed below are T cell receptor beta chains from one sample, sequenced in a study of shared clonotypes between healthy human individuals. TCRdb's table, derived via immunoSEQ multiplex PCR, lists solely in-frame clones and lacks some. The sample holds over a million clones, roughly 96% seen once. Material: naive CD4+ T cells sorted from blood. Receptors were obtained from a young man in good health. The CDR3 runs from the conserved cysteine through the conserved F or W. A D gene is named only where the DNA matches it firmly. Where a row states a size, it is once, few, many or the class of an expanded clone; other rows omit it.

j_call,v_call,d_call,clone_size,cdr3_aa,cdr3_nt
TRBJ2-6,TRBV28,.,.,CASSTIRRLSGANVLTF,TGTGCCAGCAGTACGATTCGACGGCTCTCTGGGGCCAACGTCCTGACTTTC
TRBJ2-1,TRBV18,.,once,CASSPTGNEQFF,TGTGCCAGCTCACCCACCGGGAATGAGCAGTTCTTC
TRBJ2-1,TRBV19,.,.,CASSQLGPYNEQFF,TGTGCCAGTAGTCAGTTAGGCCCCTACAATGAGCAGTTCTTC
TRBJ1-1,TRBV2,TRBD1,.,CASNPRTGRRMNTEAFF,TGTGCCAGCAATCCTCGGACAGGGCGCCGGATGAACACTGAAGCTTTCTTT
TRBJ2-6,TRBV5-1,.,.,CASSLYGSGANVLTF,TGCGCCAGCAGCTTATATGGTTCTGGGGCCAACGTCCTGACTTTC
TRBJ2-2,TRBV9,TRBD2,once,CASSVRLAGVAGELFF,TGTGCCAGCAGCGTCCGACTAGCGGGAGTGGCCGGGGAGCTGTTTTTT
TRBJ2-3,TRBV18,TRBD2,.,CASSPRLAGSPDTQYF,TGTGCCAGCTCACCACGACTAGCGGGAAGTCCAGATACGCAGTATTTT
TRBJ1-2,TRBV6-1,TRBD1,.,CASKRTGLNYGYTF,TGTGCCAGCAAAAGGACAGGGCTTAACTATGGCTACACCTTC
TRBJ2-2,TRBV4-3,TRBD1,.,CASSQTGVGGELFF,TGCGCCAGCAGCCAAACAGGGGTGGGCGGGGAGCTGTTTTTT
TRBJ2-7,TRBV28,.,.,CASSPGPPGTHAEQYF,TGTGCCAGCAGCCCAGGCCCCCCCGGGACACACGCCGAGCAGTACTTC
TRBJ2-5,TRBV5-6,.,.,CASSALRAQETQYF,TGTGCCAGCAGCGCCCTCAGGGCCCAAGAGACCCAGTACTTC
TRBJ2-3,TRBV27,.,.,CASSTQGAAPTDTQYF,TGTGCCAGCAGTACCCAAGGTGCGGCTCCCACAGATACGCAGTATTTT
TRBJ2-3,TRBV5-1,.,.,CASSSRPGPLTDTQYF,TGCGCCAGCAGTTCGAGACCGGGACCCCTCACAGATACGCAGTATTTT
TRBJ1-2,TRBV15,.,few,CATSGRRGGYTF,TGTGCCACCAGCGGAAGACGTGGTGGCTACACCTTC
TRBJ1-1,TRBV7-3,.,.,CASSLGAGGAGNTEAFF,TGTGCCAGCAGCTTAGGTGCTGGTGGGGCTGGGAACACTGAAGCTTTCTTT
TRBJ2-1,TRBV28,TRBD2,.,CASSKLAGGSYNEQFF,TGTGCCAGCAGTAAACTAGCGGGAGGCTCCTACAATGAGCAGTTCTTC
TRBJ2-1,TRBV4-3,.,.,CASSQDTARGNEQFF,TGCGCCAGCAGCCAAGATACAGCCCGCGGCAATGAGCAGTTCTTC
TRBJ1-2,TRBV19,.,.,CASSGSAKDAYGYTF,TGTGCCAGTAGTGGGTCCGCAAAAGATGCCTATGGCTACACCTTC
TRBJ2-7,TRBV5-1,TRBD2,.,CASSHDVAGLSYEQYF,TGCGCCAGCAGCCACGACGTAGCGGGCCTCTCCTACGAGCAGTACTTC
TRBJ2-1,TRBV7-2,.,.,CASSLGSPYEQFF,TGTGCCAGCAGCTTAGGATCTCCTTATGAGCAGTTCTTC
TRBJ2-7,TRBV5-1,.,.,CASSIGQTYYEQYF,TGCGCCAGCAGCATAGGACAGACCTACTACGAGCAGTACTTC
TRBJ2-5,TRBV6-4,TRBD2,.,CASTAGAGETQYF,TGTGCCAGCACAGCGGGAGCGGGAGAGACCCAGTACTTC
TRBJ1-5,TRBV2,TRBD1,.,CASTGQGRDQPQHF,TGTGCCAGCACCGGACAGGGAAGGGATCAGCCCCAGCATTTT
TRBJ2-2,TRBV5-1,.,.,CASSLSTVTGELFF,TGCGCCAGCAGCTTGAGTACGGTCACCGGGGAGCTGTTTTTT
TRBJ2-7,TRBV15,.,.,CATSRELGEQYF,TGTGCCACCAGCAGAGAATTGGGAGAGCAGTACTTC
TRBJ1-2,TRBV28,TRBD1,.,CASLPWDRDKHGYTF,TGTGCCAGCTTGCCGTGGGACAGGGATAAACATGGCTACACCTTC
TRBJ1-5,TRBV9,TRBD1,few,CASSPYRGGQPQHF,TGTGCCAGCAGTCCATACAGGGGCGGACAGCCCCAGCATTTT
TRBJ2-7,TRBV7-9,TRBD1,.,CASSSAWGQGNEQYF,TGTGCCAGCAGCTCCGCTTGGGGACAGGGTAACGAGCAGTACTTC
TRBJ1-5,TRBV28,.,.,CASSLDPGGGNQPQHF,TGTGCCAGCAGTTTAGATCCGGGGGGAGGCAATCAGCCCCAGCATTTT
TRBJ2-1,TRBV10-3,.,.,CAISYSKNYNEQFF,TGTGCCATCAGCTATAGCAAGAACTACAATGAGCAGTTCTTC
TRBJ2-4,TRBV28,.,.,CASTSLGAGKNIQYF,TGTGCCAGCACTTCCCTCGGGGCAGGCAAAAACATTCAGTACTTC
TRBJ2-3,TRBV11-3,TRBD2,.,CASSLAHGGVSTDTQYF,TGTGCCAGCAGCTTAGCTCACGGGGGGGTCTCCACAGATACGCAGTATTTT
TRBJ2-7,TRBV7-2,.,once,CASSLYRDSYEQYF,TGTGCCAGCAGCCTCTACAGGGACTCCTACGAGCAGTACTTC
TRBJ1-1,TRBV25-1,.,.,CASSEPGRLTEAFF,TGTGCCAGCAGTGAGCCGGGGAGACTCACTGAAGCTTTCTTT
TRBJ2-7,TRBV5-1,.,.,CASSFTAYEQYF,TGCGCCAGCAGCTTCACAGCGTACGAGCAGTACTTC
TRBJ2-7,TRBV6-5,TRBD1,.,CASRANRGLEQYF,TGTGCCAGCAGGGCCAACAGGGGGCTGGAGCAGTACTTC
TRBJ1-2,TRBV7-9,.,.,CASSPSGGYGYTF,TGTGCCAGCAGCCCCTCGGGGGGGTATGGCTACACCTTC
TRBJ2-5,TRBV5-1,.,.,CASSLAGQWETQYF,TGCGCCAGCTCCCTTGCGGGACAGTGGGAGACCCAGTACTTC
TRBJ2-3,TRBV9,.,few,CASSVVGDTQYF,TGTGCCAGCAGCGTAGTTGGAGATACGCAGTATTTT
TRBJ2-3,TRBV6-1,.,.,CASSEAGYRVRAGTDTQYF,TGTGCCAGCAGTGAAGCCGGCTACAGGGTTAGGGCTGGCACAGATACGCAGTATTTT
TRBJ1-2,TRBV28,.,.,CASNPATALNYGYTF,TGTGCCAGCAACCCGGCGACAGCACTCAACTATGGCTACACCTTC
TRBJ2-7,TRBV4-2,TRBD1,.,CASSQDAGQGDEQYF,TGTGCCAGCAGCCAAGATGCGGGACAGGGGGACGAGCAGTACTTC
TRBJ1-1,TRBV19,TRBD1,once,CASSIGQGSSFF,TGTGCCAGTAGTATCGGACAGGGGTCGTCTTTCTTT
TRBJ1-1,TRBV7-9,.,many,CASSSKQVNTEAFF,TGTGCCAGCAGCTCGAAACAAGTGAACACTGAAGCTTTCTTT
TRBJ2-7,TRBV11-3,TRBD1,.,CASSFGDRISGYEQYF,TGTGCCAGCAGCTTCGGGGACAGGATTAGTGGATACGAGCAGTACTTC
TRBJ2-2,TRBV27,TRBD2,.,CASSLSGLAGGTGELFF,TGTGCCAGCAGTTTATCTGGACTAGCGGGAGGCACCGGGGAGCTGTTTTTT